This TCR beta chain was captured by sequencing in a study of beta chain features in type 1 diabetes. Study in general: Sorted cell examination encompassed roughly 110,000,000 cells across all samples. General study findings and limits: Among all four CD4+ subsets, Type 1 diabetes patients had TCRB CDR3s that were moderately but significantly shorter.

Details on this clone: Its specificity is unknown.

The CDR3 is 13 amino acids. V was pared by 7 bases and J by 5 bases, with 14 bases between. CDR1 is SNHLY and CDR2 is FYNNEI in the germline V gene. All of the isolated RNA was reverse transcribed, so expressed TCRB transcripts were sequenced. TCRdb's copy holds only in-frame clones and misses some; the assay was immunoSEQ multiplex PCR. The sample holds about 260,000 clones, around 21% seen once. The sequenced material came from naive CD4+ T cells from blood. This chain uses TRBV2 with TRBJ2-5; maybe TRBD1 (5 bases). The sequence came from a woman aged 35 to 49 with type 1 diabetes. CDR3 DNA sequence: TGTGCCAGCACCGACGACAGTCGGGAGACCCAGTACTTC. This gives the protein CASTDDSRETQYF. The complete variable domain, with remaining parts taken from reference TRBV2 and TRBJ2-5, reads EPEVTQTPSHQVTQMGQEVILRCVPISNHLYFYWYRQILGQKVEFLVSFYNNEISEKSEIFDDQFSVERPDGSNFTLKIRSTKLEDSAMYFCASTDDSRETQYFGPGTRLLVL.